The following is a T cell receptor (beta chain) sequence with its context. This entry is derived from a study of OX40 agonist ivuxolimab in advanced cancers. Study-wide context: The dose-escalation group included hepatocellular carcinoma, melanoma, renal cell carcinoma and head and neck cancer.

Using immunoSEQ multiplex PCR, the repertoire was profiled, and TCRdb retains in-frame clones only, with some absent. Of about 69,000 clones listed, 80% to 85% are singletons. The TCR originated in an adult with an advanced solid tumor such as melanoma, head and neck, liver or kidney cancer. The sequencing used CD4+ or CD8+ T cells sorted from blood, collected in a trial of the OX40 agonist ivuxolimab.

The CDR3 nucleotides are TGTGCCACCAGTCGCCCCGGGCCATACGAGCAGTACTTC. Translation: CATSRPGPYEQYF. This rearrangement joins TRBV15 to TRBJ2-7; no definite D call. Germline loops: CDR1 LNHNV, CDR2 YYDKDF (reference sequence). V lost 6 bases and J lost 4, with 13 bases in between. CDR3 length: 13 amino acids.